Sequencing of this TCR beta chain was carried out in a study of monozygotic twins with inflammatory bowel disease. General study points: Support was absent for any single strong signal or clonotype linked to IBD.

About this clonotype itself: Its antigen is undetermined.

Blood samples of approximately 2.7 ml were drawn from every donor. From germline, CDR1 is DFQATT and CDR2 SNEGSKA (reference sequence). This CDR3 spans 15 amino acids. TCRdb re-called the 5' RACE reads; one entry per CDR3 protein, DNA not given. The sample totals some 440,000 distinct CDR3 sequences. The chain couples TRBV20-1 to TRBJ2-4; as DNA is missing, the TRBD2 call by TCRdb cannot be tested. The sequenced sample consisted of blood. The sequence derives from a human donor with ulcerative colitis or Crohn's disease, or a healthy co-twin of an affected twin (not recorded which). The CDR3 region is CSASASGGAKNIQYF.